One and the same sample provided the 26 T cell receptor beta chains below, sequenced in a study of control samples from healthy donors and cancer patients. Clones were sequenced by immunoSEQ multiplex PCR, and TCRdb holds only the in-frame ones, with some missing. In the table there are 150,000 or so clones, about 92% of which are singletons. Sequenced input: blood. The receptors here all came from a woman aged 45-60 years in good health.

This chain connects TRBV27 to TRBJ2-7; D gene ambiguous. The V and J ends lost 3 bases and 1 base respectively, with 7 bases between them. The germline gives CDR1 MNHEY, CDR2 SMNVEV (reference sequence). The CDR3 has 13 amino acids. The CDR3 DNA reads as TGTGCCAGCAGTTTCCGGCAGTCCTACGAGCAGTACTTC. Its translation is CASSFRQSYEQYF.

The V and J genes are TRBV11-2 and TRBJ1-2; 7 nucleotides align to TRBD1. J gave up 4 bases and V 5 bases, and 7 bases lay outside the gene matches. Germline V gives CDR1 SGHAT, CDR2 FQNNGV. The CDR3 length is 14 residues. The CDR3: CASSMTGIPYGYTF. The CDR3 bases are TGTGCCAGCAGCATGACAGGGATCCCCTATGGCTACACCTTC.

This clone was picked up one time. This specimen includes other DNA sequences encoding the same CDR3. This chain links TRBV6-1 with TRBJ1-5, with TRBD1 as a possible D gene (6 bases). The CDR3 runs 14 residues. CDR1 MNHNS and CDR2 SASEGT come from the germline V gene. V gave up 2 bases and J gave up 2 bases, with 7 bases separating them. CDR3 coding DNA: TGTGCCAGCAGTGAAAGGGGGGGCAATCAGCCCCAGCATTTT. Its translation: CASSERGGNQPQHF.

This chain joins TRBV29-1 and TRBJ2-3; possibly TRBD2 for D (5 bases). Per germline, CDR1 SQVTM and CDR2 ANQGSEA. This CDR3 has 11 amino acids. Trimming took off 8 bases at V and 4 bases at J, with 10 bases between the two ends. As DNA, the CDR3 is TGCAGCATACACGGGGCAGATACGCAGTATTTT. Translating it yields CSIHGADTQYF.

The chain is built from TRBV10-1 and TRBJ2-7; 10 bases match TRBD2. Germline lookup yields CDR1 WNHNN and CDR2 SYGVQD (reference sequence). The CDR3 is 12 amino acids. V gave up 8 bases and J gave up 6 bases; unmatched junction bases: 4. The CDR3: CASSAGGGEQYF. The CDR3 DNA reads TGCGCCAGCTCAGCGGGAGGGGGCGAGCAGTACTTC.

The gene calls are TRBV10-1 and TRBJ2-7; D not resolved. The V end lost 3 bases, the J end lost 6 bases, and 12 bases lay between the germline ends. This CDR3 contains 13 residues. The V gene's germline CDR1 is WNHNN and CDR2 SYGVQD (reference sequence). CDR3 DNA: TGCGCCAGCAGTGAAATGGCAGCTCTCGAGCAGTACTTC. It encodes CASSEMAALEQYF.

CDR3 bases: TGTGCCAGCAGTTTCGCAGGGGCTAACCAGCATTTT. Protein product: CASSFAGANQHF. This chain joins TRBV12-3 or TRBV12-4 and TRBJ1-5; D might be TRBD1 (6 bases). Trimming stripped 3 bases from V and 12 bases from J, with 12 bases between. The length of the CDR3 is 12 residues.

This clone was observed a single time. This rearrangement joins TRBV28 to TRBJ1-2; 7 bases align to TRBD1. Germline loops: CDR1 MDHEN, CDR2 SYDVKM. The CDR3 has 14 amino acids. The V gene end was trimmed by 10 bases and the J gene end by 2 bases; junction bases not matched to a gene: 10. The CDR3 loop is CAIGGTVINYGYTF. As DNA, the CDR3 is TGTGCCATCGGGGGGACAGTTATAAACTATGGCTACACCTTC.

The chain recombines TRBV11-2 with TRBJ2-1; D might be TRBD1 or TRBD2, each matching 7 bases. This CDR3 spans 15 amino acids. CDR1 and CDR2 from the germline V gene are SGHAT and FQNNGV. V lost 5 bases to trimming and J lost 8 bases, with 19 bases between them. The CDR3 sequence is CASSPRGGGGDEQFF. The CDR3 region has the DNA TGTGCCAGCAGCCCCCGCGGGGGAGGGGGCGATGAGCAGTTCTTC.

The V call is TRBV5-4, the J call TRBJ2-7; perhaps TRBD2 as D (6 bases). The CDR3 contains 18 residues. V dropped 5 bases and J dropped 0 bases, with 24 bases sitting between them. Germline lookup yields CDR1 SGHNT and CDR2 YYREEE (reference sequence). The CDR3 DNA sequence: TGTGCCAGCAGTCCCGGGACCCGTGTTACCGGGAGCTCCTACGAGCAGTACTTC. It encodes CASSPGTRVTGSSYEQYF.

This chain joins TRBV27 and TRBJ1-2; maybe TRBD1 (6 bases). Between the trimmed V and J ends, which lost 6 bases and 3 bases, there was a span of 14 bases. CDR3 length: 14 residues. The germline gives CDR1 MNHEY, CDR2 SMNVEV (reference sequence). The CDR3 loop reads CASSPGHEYYGYTF. The CDR3 region has the DNA TGTGCCAGCAGCCCGGGACACGAATACTATGGCTACACCTTC.

This chain links TRBV7-2 with TRBJ2-7, with 7 bases that match TRBD2. J gave up 1 base and V 4 bases, and 16 bases lay outside the gene matches. The CDR3 consists of 18 residues. Germline CDR1 SGHTA, CDR2 FQGNSA. The DNA of the CDR3 is TGTGCCAGCAGCTCCAGGGCGCTCCGGGGAGCGGGATCCTACGAGCAGTACTTC. Its protein is CASSSRALRGAGSYEQYF.

The genes are TRBV29-1 and TRBJ2-7; TRBD2 aligns across 12 bases. The V and J ends lost 6 bases and 5 bases, in that order; junction bases with no gene match: 11. The length of the CDR3 is 15 residues. Germline V gene lookup returns CDR1 SQVTM and CDR2 ANQGSEA. DNA for the CDR3: TGCAGCGTGCGGGTGGGGACTAGCGGGTCTAACGAGCAGTACTTC. This encodes CSVRVGTSGSNEQYF.

The V and J genes are TRBV6-2 or TRBV6-3 and TRBJ1-1, with D unresolved. Germline-derived CDR1 and CDR2 are MNHEY and SVGEGT. The CDR3 spans 14 residues. Trimming left V 0 bases short and J 5 bases short, with 10 bases between. CDR3 loop: CASSYSFIGTEAFF. In DNA form, the CDR3 reads TGTGCCAGCAGTTACTCTTTCATTGGGACTGAAGCTTTCTTT.

V is TRBV6-5 and J is TRBJ1-2, with D unresolved. This CDR3 has 10 amino acids. CDR1 MNHEY and CDR2 SVGAGI come from the germline V gene. V lost 8 bases and J 2 bases, leaving 3 bases between the germline ends. For the CDR3, the DNA is TGTGCCAGCGCGAACTATGGCTACACCTTC. It is translated as CASANYGYTF.

The chain links TRBV2 to TRBJ2-3; 9 nucleotides align to TRBD2. This CDR3 has 16 residues. The germline V gene has CDR1 SNHLY and CDR2 FYNNEI. The V gene end was trimmed by 3 bases and the J gene end by 5 bases; junction bases not matched to a gene: 9. CDR3: CASSDRAGGSLDTQYF. The CDR3 bases are TGTGCCAGCAGTGATCGGGCGGGGGGGTCACTAGATACGCAGTATTTT.

This clone was seen a single time. The chain links TRBV5-1 to TRBJ2-1; possibly TRBD1 or TRBD2 for D (5 bases each). Germline V gene data show CDR1 as SGHRS and CDR2 as YFSETQ. Trimming shortened V by 4 bases and J by 5 bases, and 10 bases separated the two germline ends. The CDR3 runs 13 residues. The CDR3: CASSPGTNNEQFF. In nucleotides, the CDR3 is TGCGCCAGCAGCCCTGGGACCAACAATGAGCAGTTCTTC.

Only a few counts were recorded for this clone. CDR3 region: CASTDLQGRVGNQPQHF. CDR3 in DNA: TGTGCCAGCACAGACCTCCAGGGCAGGGTTGGCAATCAGCCCCAGCATTTT. This chain uses TRBV28 with TRBJ1-5; D may be TRBD1 (5 bases). CDR1 and CDR2 from the germline V gene are MDHEN and SYDVKM. The V gene lost 7 bases and the J gene lost 2 bases, with 21 bases spanning the gap. The CDR3 is made up of 17 amino acids.

The V and J genes are TRBV7-9 and TRBJ1-5, with D possibly TRBD1 on 6 matching bases. Trimming took 5 bases from V and 7 from J, leaving 15 bases between them. Germline V lookup: CDR1 SEHNR, CDR2 FQNEAQ (reference sequence). The CDR3 sequence is 14 residues long. The CDR3 nucleotides are TGTGCCAGCAGCCCGGGACAAGGGCGACAGCCCCAGCATTTT. Translation gives CASSPGQGRQPQHF. Combining the CDR3 with reference TRBV7-9 and TRBJ1-5 gives the whole variable domain DTGVSQNPRHKITKRGQNVTFRCDPISEHNRLYWYRQTLGQGPEFLTYFQNEAQLEKSRLLSDRFSAERPKGSFSTLEIQRTEQGDSAMYLCASSPGQGRQPQHFGDGTRLSIL.

The chain employs TRBV19 and TRBJ2-1, with 10 bases that match TRBD1. The CDR3 contains 16 residues. The germline CDR1 and CDR2 sequences are LNHDA and SQIVND (reference sequence). V shed 7 bases and J 5 bases; nucleotides not matched to a gene: 11. Here the CDR3 DNA reads TGTGCCAGTACCGATTCGCCGGGACAGGGGAACAATGAGCAGTTCTTC. Translating it yields CASTDSPGQGNNEQFF.

The chain links TRBV5-6 to TRBJ2-7; 11 bases are a match to TRBD1. This CDR3 comprises 13 residues. V lost 3 bases and J lost 7; bases outside the gene matches: 3. Germline V gene sequence: CDR1 SGHDT, CDR2 YYEEEE. This chain's CDR3 is CASSWTGGREQYF. The DNA for the CDR3 is TGTGCCAGCAGCTGGACAGGGGGCAGGGAGCAGTACTTC.

The J gene is TRBJ2-7, the V gene TRBV7-4; D is perhaps TRBD2 (6 bases). The ends were cut back, 5 bases at V and 6 bases at J, with 20 bases in the middle. This CDR3 is built from 15 residues. Germline CDR1 reads SGHVT; CDR2 reads SQSDAQ. CDR3 bases: TGTGCCAGCAGCCTATGGGACTCCCAGGCCTGCGAGCAGTACTTC. It translates to CASSLWDSQACEQYF.

V usage is TRBV4-2 and J usage is TRBJ2-2, with D unresolved. The CDR3 spans 14 residues. Trimming left V 4 bases short and J 5 bases short, with 11 bases between. CDR1 is LGHNA and CDR2 is YNFKEQ in the germline V gene. Here the CDR3 reads CASSLHYGTGELFF. The CDR3 DNA reads TGTGCCAGCAGCCTCCATTACGGAACCGGGGAGCTGTTTTTT.

V and J are TRBV9 and TRBJ1-1; possibly TRBD1 for D (6 bases). Germline V gives CDR1 SGDLS, CDR2 YYNGEE. V was pared by 3 bases and J by 2 bases, with 17 bases between. CDR3 length: 16 amino acids. The DNA for the CDR3 is TGTGCCAGCAGCGCAGCAACAGGGAAATTAAACACTGAAGCTTTCTTT. Protein sequence: CASSAATGKLNTEAFF.

This clone has only one observation. V is TRBV27 and J is TRBJ1-1, with 7 bases that match TRBD1. This CDR3 spans 17 amino acids. V lost 2 bases to trimming and J lost 5 bases; unmatched junction nucleotides: 14. Germline CDR1 and CDR2: MNHEY and SMNVEV (reference sequence). The CDR3 reads CASSLAGQPSKRTEAFF. In nucleotides, the CDR3 is TGTGCCAGCAGTTTAGCGGGACAGCCCTCAAAGAGGACTGAAGCTTTCTTT.

In DNA form, the CDR3 reads TGTGCCAGCAGTTTCGACAGAACTTTAGAAGCTTTCTTT. Translating it yields CASSFDRTLEAFF. V and J are TRBV2 and TRBJ1-1, with D possibly being TRBD1 (5 bases). Trimming shortened V by 5 bases and J by 8 bases, and 15 bases separated the two germline ends. Germline CDR1 and CDR2: SNHLY and FYNNEI. The CDR3 totals 13 residues.